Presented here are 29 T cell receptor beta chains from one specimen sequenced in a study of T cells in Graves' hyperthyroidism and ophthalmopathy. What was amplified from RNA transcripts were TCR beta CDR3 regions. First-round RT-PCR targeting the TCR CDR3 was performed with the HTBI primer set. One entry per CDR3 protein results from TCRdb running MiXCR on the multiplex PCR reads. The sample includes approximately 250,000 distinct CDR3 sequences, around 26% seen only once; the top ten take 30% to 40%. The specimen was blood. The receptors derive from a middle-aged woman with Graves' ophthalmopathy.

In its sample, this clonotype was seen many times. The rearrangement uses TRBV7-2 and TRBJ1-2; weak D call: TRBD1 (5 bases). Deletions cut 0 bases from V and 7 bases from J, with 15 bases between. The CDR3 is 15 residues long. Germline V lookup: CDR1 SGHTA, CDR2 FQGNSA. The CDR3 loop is CASSLADKGAGGYTF. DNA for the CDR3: TGTGCCAGCAGCTTAGCGGACAAGGGAGCTGGTGGCTACACCTTC.

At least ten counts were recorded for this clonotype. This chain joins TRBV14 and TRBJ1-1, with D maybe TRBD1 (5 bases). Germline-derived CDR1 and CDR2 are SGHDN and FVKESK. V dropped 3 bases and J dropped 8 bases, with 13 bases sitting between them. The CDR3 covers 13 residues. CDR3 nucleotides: TGTGCCAGCAGCCAGGGGCGCGTGGGGGAAGCTTTCTTT. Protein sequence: CASSQGRVGEAFF.

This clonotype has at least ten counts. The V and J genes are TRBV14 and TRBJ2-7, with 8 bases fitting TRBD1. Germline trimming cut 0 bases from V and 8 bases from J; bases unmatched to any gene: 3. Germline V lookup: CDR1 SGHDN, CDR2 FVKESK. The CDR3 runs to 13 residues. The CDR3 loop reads CASSQDRTGKQYF. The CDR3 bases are TGTGCCAGCAGCCAAGACCGGACAGGGAAGCAGTACTTC.

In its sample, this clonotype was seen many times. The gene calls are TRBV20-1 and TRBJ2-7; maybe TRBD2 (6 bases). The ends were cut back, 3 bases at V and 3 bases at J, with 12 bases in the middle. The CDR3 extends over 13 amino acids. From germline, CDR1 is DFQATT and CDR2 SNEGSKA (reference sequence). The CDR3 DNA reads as TGCAGTGCTAGTGCGGGACGGCACTACGAGCAGTACTTC. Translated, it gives CSASAGRHYEQYF.

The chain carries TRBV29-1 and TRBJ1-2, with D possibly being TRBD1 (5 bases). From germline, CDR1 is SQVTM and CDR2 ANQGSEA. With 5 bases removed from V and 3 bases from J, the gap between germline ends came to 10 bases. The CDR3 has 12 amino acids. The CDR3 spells CSVRTWDYGYTF. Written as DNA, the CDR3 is TGCAGCGTTCGGACATGGGACTATGGCTACACCTTC.

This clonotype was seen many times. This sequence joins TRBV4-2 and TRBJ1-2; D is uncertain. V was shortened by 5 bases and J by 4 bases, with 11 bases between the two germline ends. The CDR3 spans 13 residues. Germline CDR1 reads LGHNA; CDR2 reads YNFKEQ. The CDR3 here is CASSFRDSYGYTF. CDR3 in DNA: TGTGCCAGCAGCTTTCGGGATAGCTATGGCTACACCTTC.

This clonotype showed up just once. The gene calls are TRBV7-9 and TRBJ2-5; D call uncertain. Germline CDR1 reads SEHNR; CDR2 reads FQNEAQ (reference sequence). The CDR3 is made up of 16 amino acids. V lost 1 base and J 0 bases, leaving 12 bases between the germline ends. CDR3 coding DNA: TGTGCCAGCAGCTTAGGATTAGGCCTAAACCAAGAGACCCAGTACTTC. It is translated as CASSLGLGLNQETQYF.

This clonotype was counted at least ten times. As DNA, the CDR3 is TGTGCCAGCAGCGTAGTAGGGACAGCCCACACTGAAGCTTTCTTT. Amino acid sequence: CASSVVGTAHTEAFF. The chain employs TRBV9 and TRBJ1-1, with 7 bases identical to TRBD1. Looked up from germline, CDR1 is SGDLS and CDR2 is YYNGEE. The trim removed 0 bases at V and 3 bases at J, leaving 5 bases unmatched. CDR3 size: 15 residues.

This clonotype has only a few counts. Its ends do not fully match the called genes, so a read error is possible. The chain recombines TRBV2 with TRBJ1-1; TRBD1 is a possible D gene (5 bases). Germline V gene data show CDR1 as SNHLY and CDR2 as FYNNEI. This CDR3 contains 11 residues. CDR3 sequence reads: CAIREVTEASF. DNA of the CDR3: TGTGCCATCAGGGAAGTCACTGAAGCTTCCTTT.

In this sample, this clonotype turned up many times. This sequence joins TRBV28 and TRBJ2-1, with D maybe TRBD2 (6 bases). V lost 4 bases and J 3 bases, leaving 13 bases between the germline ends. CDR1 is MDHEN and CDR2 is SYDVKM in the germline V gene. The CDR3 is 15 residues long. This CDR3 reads CASSSLAEGYNEQFF. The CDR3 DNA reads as TGTGCCAGCAGTTCCTTAGCGGAGGGCTACAATGAGCAGTTCTTC.

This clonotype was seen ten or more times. The DNA of the CDR3 is TGTGCCAGCGGGGCAAACAGGAACACTGAAGCTTTCTTT. It is translated as CASGANRNTEAFF. The genes are TRBV12-3 or TRBV12-4 and TRBJ1-1, with TRBD1 as a possible D gene (5 bases). This CDR3 is built from 13 residues. The V and J ends lost 8 bases and 1 base respectively, with 11 bases between them.

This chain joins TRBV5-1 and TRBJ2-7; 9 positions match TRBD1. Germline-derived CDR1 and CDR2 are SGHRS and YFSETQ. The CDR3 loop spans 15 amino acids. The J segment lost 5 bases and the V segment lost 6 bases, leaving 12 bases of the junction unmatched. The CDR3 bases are TGCGCCAGCACCATGCCGGGACAGGGAACCCACGAGCAGTACTTC. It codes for CASTMPGQGTHEQYF. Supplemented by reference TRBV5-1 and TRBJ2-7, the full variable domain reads KAGVTQTPRYLIKTRGQQVTLSCSPISGHRSVSWYQQTPGQGLQFLFEYFSETQRNKGNFPGRFSGRQFSNSRSEMNVSTLELGDSALYLCASTMPGQGTHEQYFGPGTRLTVT.

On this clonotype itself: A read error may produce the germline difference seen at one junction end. Here the CDR3 reads CATGREQLETQYF. The DNA of the CDR3 is TGTGCCACCGGCAGGGAGCAGCTGGAGACCCAGTACTTC. The chain couples TRBV15 to TRBJ2-5; D might be TRBD1 or TRBD2, each matching 5 bases. The germline CDR1 and CDR2 sequences are LNHNV and YYDKDF (reference sequence). The CDR3 runs 13 residues.

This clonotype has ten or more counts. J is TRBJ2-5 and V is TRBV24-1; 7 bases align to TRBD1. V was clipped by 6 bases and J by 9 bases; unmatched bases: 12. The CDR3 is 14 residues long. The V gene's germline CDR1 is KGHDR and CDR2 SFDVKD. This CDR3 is CATSPRTGTGAQYF. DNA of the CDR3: TGTGCCACCAGTCCAAGGACAGGCACCGGGGCCCAGTACTTC.

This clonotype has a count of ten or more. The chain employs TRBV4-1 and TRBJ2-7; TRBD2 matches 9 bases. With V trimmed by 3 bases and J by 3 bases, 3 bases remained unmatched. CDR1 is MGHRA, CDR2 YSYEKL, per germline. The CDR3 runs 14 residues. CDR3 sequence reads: CASSHGTSIYEQYF. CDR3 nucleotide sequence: TGCGCCAGCAGCCACGGGACTAGCATCTACGAGCAGTACTTC.

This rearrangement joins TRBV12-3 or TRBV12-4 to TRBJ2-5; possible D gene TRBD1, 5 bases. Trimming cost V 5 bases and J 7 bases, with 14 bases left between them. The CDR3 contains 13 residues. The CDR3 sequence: CASSQQDQGTQYF. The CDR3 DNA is TGTGCCAGCAGTCAACAGGACCAGGGGACCCAGTACTTC.

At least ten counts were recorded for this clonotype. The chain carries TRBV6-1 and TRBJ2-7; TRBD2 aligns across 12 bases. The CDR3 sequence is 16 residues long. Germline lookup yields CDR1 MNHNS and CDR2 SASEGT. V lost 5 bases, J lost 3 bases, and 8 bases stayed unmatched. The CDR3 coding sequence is TGTGCCAGCAGTATGCCGACTAGCGGGAGTCACTACGAGCAGTACTTC. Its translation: CASSMPTSGSHYEQYF.

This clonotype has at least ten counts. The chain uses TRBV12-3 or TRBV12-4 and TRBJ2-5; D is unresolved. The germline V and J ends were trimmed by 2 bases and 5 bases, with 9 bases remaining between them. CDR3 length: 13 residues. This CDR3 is CASSLRLRETQYF. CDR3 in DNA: TGTGCCAGCAGTTTACGGCTAAGGGAGACCCAGTACTTC.

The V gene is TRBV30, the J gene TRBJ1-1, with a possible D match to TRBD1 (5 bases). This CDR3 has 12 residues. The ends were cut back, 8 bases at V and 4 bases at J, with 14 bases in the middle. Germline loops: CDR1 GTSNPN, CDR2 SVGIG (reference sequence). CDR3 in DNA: TGTGCCCTACAATCGAGGGGCACTGAAGCTTTCTTT. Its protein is CALQSRGTEAFF. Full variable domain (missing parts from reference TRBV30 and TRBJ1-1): SQTIHQWPATLVQPVGSPLSLECTVEGTSNPNLYWYRQAAGRGLQLLFYSVGIGQISSEVPQNLSASRPQDRQFILSSKKLLLSDSGFYLCALQSRGTEAFFGQGTRLTVV.

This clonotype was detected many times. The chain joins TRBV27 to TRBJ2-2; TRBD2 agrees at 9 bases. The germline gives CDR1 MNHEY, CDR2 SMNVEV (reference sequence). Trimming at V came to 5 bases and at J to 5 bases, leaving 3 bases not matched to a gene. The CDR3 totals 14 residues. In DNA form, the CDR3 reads TGTGCCAGCAGTCGGACTAGCGAGACCGGGGAGCTGTTTTTT. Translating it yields CASSRTSETGELFF.

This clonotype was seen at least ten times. CDR3: CASSLDRGPIALNTEAFF. The DNA for the CDR3 is TGTGCCAGCAGTTTGGACAGGGGCCCAATTGCTCTGAACACTGAAGCTTTCTTT. The rearrangement joins TRBV6-2 or TRBV6-3 to TRBJ1-1; 9 bases match TRBD1. The J segment lost 0 bases and the V segment lost 4 bases, leaving 12 bases of the junction unmatched. The CDR3 spans 18 residues. CDR1 is MNHEY and CDR2 is SVGEGT in the germline V gene.

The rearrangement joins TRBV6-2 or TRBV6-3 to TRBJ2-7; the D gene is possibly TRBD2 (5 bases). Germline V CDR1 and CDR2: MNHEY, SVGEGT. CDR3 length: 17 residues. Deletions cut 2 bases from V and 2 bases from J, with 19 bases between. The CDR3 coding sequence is TGTGCCAGCAGTTACCGGGAACTTAGTGCCAGCACCTACGAGCAGTACTTC. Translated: CASSYRELSASTYEQYF.

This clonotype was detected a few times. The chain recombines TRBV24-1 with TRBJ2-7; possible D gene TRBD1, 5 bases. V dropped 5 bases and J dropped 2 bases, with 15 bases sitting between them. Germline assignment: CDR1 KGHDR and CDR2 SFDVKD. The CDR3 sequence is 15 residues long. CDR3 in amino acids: CATSASTATPYEQYF. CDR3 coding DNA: TGTGCCACCAGTGCCTCGACAGCTACTCCCTACGAGCAGTACTTC.

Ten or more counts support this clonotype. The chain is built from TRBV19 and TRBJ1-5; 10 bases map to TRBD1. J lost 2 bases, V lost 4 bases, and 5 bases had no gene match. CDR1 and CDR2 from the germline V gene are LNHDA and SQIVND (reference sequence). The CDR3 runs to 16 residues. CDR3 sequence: CASSTLGTGGNQPQHF. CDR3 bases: TGTGCCAGTAGTACCCTAGGGACAGGGGGCAATCAGCCCCAGCATTTT.

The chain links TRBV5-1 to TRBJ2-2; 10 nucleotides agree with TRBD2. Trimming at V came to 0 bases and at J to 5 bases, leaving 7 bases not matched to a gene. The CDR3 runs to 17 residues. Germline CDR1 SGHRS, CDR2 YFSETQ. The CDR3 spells CASSLDVAGGPTGELFF. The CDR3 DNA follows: TGCGCCAGCAGCTTGGACGTAGCGGGAGGCCCTACCGGGGAGCTGTTTTTT.

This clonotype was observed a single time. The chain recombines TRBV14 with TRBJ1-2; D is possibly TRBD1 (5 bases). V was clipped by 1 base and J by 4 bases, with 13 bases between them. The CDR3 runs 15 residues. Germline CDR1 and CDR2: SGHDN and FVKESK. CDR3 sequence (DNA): TGTGCCAGCAGCCAAGGGGCAGGGCTCCCCTATGGCTACACCTTC. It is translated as CASSQGAGLPYGYTF.

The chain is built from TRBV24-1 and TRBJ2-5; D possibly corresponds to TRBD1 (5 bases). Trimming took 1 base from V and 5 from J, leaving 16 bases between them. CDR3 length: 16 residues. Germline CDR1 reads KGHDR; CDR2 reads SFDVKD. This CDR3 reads CATSDFRQGMGETQYF. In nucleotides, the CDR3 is TGTGCCACCAGTGATTTTCGGCAGGGTATGGGGGAGACCCAGTACTTC.

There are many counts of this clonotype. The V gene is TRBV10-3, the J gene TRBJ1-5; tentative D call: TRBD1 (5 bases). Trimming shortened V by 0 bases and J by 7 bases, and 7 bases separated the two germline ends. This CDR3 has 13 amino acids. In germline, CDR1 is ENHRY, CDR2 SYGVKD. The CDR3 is CAISESRDQPQHF. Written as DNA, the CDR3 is TGTGCCATCAGTGAGTCTAGGGACCAGCCCCAGCATTTT.

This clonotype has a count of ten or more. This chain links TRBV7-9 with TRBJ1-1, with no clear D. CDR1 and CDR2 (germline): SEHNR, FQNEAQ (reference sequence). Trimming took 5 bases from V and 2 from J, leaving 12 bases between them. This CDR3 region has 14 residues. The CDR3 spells CASSPRVENTEAFF. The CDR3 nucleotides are TGTGCCAGCAGCCCCCGAGTCGAAAACACTGAAGCTTTCTTT.